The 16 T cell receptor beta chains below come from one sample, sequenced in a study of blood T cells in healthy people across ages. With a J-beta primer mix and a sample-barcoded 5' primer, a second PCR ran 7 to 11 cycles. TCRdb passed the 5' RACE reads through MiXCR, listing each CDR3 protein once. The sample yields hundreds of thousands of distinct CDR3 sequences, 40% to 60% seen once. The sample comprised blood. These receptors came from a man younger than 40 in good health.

CDR3 residues: CASSLLGRDTDTQYF. The CDR3 DNA sequence: TGTGCCAGCAGTTTGCTCGGCAGAGACACAGATACGCAGTATTTT. The rearrangement joins TRBV28 to TRBJ2-3; D not resolved. Germline V gene sequence: CDR1 MDHEN, CDR2 SYDVKM. V lost 3 bases to trimming and J lost 2 bases, with 12 bases between them. The CDR3 runs 15 residues.

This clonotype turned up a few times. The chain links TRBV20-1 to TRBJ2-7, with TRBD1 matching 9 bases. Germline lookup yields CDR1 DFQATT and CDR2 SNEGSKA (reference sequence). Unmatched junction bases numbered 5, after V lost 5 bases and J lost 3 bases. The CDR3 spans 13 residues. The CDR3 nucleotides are TGCAGTGCTGAGGGACAGGGAGGCTACGAGCAGTACTTC. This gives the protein CSAEGQGGYEQYF.

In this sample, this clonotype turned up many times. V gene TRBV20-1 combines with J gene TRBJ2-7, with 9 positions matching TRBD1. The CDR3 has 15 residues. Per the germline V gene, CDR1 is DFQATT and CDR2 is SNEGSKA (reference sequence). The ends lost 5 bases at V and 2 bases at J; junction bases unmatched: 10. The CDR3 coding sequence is TGCAGTGCTGAATCCCGGGACAGGGCTCCCTACGAGCAGTACTTC. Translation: CSAESRDRAPYEQYF.

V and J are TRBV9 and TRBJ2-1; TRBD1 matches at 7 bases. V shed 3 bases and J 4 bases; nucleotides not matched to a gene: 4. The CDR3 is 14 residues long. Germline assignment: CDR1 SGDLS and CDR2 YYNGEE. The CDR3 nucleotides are TGTGCCAGCAGCGCTAGACAGGGATACAATGAGCAGTTCTTC. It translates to CASSARQGYNEQFF.

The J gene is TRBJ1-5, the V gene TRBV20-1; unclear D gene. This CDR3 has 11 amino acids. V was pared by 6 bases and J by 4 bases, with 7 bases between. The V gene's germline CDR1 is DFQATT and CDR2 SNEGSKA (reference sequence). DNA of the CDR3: TGCAGTGCCATCGGGAATCAGCCCCAGCATTTT. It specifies CSAIGNQPQHF.

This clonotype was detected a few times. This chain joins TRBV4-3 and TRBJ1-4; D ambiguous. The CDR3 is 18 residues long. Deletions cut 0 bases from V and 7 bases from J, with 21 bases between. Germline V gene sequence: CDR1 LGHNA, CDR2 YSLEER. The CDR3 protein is CASSQEFMGQVGSEKLFF. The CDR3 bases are TGCGCCAGCAGCCAAGAATTCATGGGCCAGGTGGGCAGTGAAAAACTGTTTTTT.

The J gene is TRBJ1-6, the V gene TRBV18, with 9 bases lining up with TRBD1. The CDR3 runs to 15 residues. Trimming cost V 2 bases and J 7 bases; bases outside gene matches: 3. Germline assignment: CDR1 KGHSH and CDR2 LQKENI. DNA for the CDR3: TGTGCCAGCTCACCAGGGGACAGGGTCAATTCACCCCTCCACTTT. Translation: CASSPGDRVNSPLHF.

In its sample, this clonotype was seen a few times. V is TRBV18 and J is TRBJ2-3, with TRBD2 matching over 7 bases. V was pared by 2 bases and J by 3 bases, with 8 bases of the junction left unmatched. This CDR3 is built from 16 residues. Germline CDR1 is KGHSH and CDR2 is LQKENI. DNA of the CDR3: TGTGCCAGCTCACCATTTTCCCGCGGGGGAACAGATACGCAGTATTTT. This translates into CASSPFSRGGTDTQYF. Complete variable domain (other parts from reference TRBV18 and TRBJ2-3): NAGVMQNPRHLVRRRGQEARLRCSPMKGHSHVYWYRQLPEEGLKFMVYLQKENIIDESGMPKERFSAEFPKEGPSILRIQQVVRGDSAAYFCASSPFSRGGTDTQYFGPGTRLTVL.

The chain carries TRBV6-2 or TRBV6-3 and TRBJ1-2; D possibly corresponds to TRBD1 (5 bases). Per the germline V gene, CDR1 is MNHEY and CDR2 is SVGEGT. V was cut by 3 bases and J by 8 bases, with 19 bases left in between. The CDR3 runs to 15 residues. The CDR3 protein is CASSYLPWGASGYTF. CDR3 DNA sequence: TGTGCCAGCAGTTATTTGCCATGGGGCGCGAGCGGCTACACCTTC.

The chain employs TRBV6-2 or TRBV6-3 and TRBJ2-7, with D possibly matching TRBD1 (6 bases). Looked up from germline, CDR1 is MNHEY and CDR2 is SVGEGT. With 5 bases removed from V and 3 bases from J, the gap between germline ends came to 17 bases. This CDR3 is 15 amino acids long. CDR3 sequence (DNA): TGTGCCAGCAGTCCCCAGGGGACGCTACTCTACGAGCAGTACTTC. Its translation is CASSPQGTLLYEQYF.

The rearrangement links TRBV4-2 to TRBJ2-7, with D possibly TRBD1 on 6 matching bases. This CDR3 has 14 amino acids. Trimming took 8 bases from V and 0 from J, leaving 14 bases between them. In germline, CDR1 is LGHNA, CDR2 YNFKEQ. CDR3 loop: CASGKSDSSYEQYF. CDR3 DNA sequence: TGTGCCAGCGGGAAATCGGACAGCTCCTACGAGCAGTACTTC.

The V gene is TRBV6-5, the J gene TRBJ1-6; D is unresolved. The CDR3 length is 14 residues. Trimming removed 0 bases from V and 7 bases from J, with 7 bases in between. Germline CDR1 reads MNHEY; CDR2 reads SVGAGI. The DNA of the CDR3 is TGTGCCAGCAGTTACTCGAGAAGGAATTCACCCCTCCACTTT. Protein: CASSYSRRNSPLHF.

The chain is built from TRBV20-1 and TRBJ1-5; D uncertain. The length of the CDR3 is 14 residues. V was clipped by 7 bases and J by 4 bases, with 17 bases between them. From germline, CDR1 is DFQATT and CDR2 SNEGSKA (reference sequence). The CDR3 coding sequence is TGCAGTGTTAGCGGCCGAACGAAAAATCAGCCCCAGCATTTT. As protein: CSVSGRTKNQPQHF.

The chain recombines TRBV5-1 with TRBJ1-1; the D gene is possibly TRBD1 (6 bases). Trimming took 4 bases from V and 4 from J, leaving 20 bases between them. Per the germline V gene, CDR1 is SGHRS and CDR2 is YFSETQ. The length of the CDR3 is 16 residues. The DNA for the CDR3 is TGCGCCAGCAGCCCGCGGACAGCAGGGAGAGGCACTGAAGCTTTCTTT. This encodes CASSPRTAGRGTEAFF.

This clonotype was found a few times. The CDR3, as DNA: TGTGCCAGCAGTTCCTCCGGGACAGGGATCAATCAGCCCCAGCATTTT. This encodes CASSSSGTGINQPQHF. The chain is built from TRBV12-3 or TRBV12-4 and TRBJ1-5; 9 positions agree with TRBD1. J was trimmed by 3 bases and V by 4 bases; bases with no gene match: 7. CDR3 size: 16 residues.

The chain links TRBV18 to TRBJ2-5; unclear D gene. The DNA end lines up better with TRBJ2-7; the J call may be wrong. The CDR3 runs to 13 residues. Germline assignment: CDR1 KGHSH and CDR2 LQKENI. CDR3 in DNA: TGTGCCACCAACCTCGGTAAAGGCCTCGAGCAGTACTTC. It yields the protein CATNLGKGLEQYF.